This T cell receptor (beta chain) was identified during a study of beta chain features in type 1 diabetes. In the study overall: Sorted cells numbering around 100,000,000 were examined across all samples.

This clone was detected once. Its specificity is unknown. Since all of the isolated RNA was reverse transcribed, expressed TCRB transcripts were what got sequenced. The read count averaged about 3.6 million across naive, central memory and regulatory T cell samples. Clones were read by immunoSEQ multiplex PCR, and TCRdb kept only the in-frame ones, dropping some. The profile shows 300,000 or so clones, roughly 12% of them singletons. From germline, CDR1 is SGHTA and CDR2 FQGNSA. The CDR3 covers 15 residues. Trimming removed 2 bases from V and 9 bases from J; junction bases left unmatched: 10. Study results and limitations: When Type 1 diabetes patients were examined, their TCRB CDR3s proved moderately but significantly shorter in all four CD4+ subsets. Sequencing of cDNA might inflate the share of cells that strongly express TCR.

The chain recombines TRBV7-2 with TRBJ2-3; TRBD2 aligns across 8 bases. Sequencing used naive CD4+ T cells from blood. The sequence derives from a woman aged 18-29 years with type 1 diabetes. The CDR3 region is CASSLLSGGPGTQYF. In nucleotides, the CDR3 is TGTGCCAGCAGCTTATTATCGGGAGGGCCGGGGACGCAGTATTTT.